A single sample is the source of the 12 T cell receptor beta chains below, sequenced in a study of CD8 T cells in ankylosing spondylitis (dated by TCRdb to between 2016 and 2019). The library relied on 5' RACE. The listed sequencing device is Illumina HiSeq 2500. The raw public data were reprocessed by TCRdb itself: fastp quality trimming at Q25, MiXCR clonotype calling, in-frame beta chains only. Each entry is one CDR3 protein sequence, shown with its most common DNA and genes. Across this sample there are about 160,000 distinct CDR3 sequences, with roughly 10% seen only once. The top ten hold approximately 16% of the sample. The sample comprised blood, either unsorted or a sorted T cell fraction (not recorded which). These receptors all stem from a female donor with ankylosing spondylitis or in good health (not recorded which).

The CDR3 is CASSSATSGFYNEQFF. The DNA of the CDR3 is TGCGCCAGCAGCTCGGCGACTAGCGGGTTCTACAATGAGCAGTTCTTC. The rearrangement joins TRBV5-1 to TRBJ2-1, with 10 bases aligning to TRBD2. The CDR3 is 16 amino acids. Germline CDR1 is SGHRS and CDR2 is YFSETQ. The junction had 6 bases not matched to a gene; V was cut back by 3 bases and J by 3 bases.

The V and J genes are TRBV4-3 and TRBJ2-7; a weak D match, TRBD2 (6 bases). This CDR3 is 14 amino acids long. CDR1 is LGHNA and CDR2 is YSLEER in the germline V gene. V was clipped by 4 bases and J by 5 bases, with 15 bases between them. The CDR3 coding sequence is TGCGCCAGCAGCCTGACGCGGGATCCGGACGAGCAGTACTTC. Encoded protein: CASSLTRDPDEQYF.

This sequence joins TRBV9 and TRBJ1-2; D not resolved. Germline assignment: CDR1 SGDLS and CDR2 YYNGEE. The germline V and J ends were trimmed by 0 bases and 1 base, with 10 bases remaining between them. There are 15 residues in the CDR3. This chain's CDR3 is CASSVGNSLNYGYTF. The CDR3 region has the DNA TGTGCCAGCAGCGTAGGGAACAGTCTTAACTATGGCTACACCTTC.

This clonotype was counted a few times. The genes are TRBV12-3 or TRBV12-4 and TRBJ2-2; weak D call: TRBD2 (6 bases). There are 13 residues in the CDR3. The germline V and J ends were trimmed by 7 bases and 6 bases, with 12 bases remaining between them. DNA of the CDR3: TGTGCCAGCAAACGGCGGGGCGCCGGGGAGCTGTTTTTT. Amino acid sequence: CASKRRGAGELFF.

This clonotype occurred many times. The V gene is TRBV6-1, the J gene TRBJ2-7; D call uncertain. The CDR3 spans 14 residues. Germline CDR1 and CDR2: MNHNS and SASEGT. The ends were cut back, 3 bases at V and 3 bases at J, with 12 bases in the middle. CDR3 region: CASSDRQYLYEQYF. Here the CDR3 DNA reads TGTGCCAGCAGTGACCGGCAGTACCTCTACGAGCAGTACTTC.

This clonotype was counted a few times. The chain employs TRBV7-9 and TRBJ2-3, with D unclear. Germline CDR1 and CDR2: SEHNR and FQNEAQ (reference sequence). This CDR3 contains 12 residues. Trimming removed 6 bases at V and 4 bases at J, with 8 bases between. CDR3 nucleotide sequence: TGTGCCAGCAGTAATTCGGCAGATACGCAGTATTTT. Translation: CASSNSADTQYF.

The gene calls are TRBV12-3 or TRBV12-4 and TRBJ2-3; 9 bases align to TRBD2. The length of the CDR3 is 18 residues. V was pared by 3 bases and J by 4 bases, with 14 bases of the junction left unmatched. The CDR3 loop reads CASSFPGSGRMGADTQYF. The CDR3 region has the DNA TGTGCCAGCAGTTTTCCGGGTAGCGGGAGAATGGGGGCAGATACGCAGTATTTT.

V and J are TRBV5-1 and TRBJ1-4, with 7 bases lining up with TRBD1. Germline trimming cut 4 bases from V and 8 bases from J; bases unmatched to any gene: 14. The germline CDR1 and CDR2 sequences are SGHRS and YFSETQ. CDR3 size: 16 residues. CDR3 nucleotides: TGCGCCAGCAGCCCGACCCCCGACAGGGTTGAAGAAAAACTGTTTTTT. Protein: CASSPTPDRVEEKLFF.

J is TRBJ2-1 and V is TRBV27, with a possible D match to TRBD2 (6 bases). Germline CDR1 reads MNHEY; CDR2 reads SMNVEV (reference sequence). Between the trimmed V and J ends, which lost 5 bases and 3 bases, there was a span of 8 bases. This CDR3 is built from 13 residues. In DNA, the CDR3 is TGTGCCAGCAGTCAGACTAGCTACAATGAGCAGTTCTTC. It codes for CASSQTSYNEQFF.

This clonotype was recorded a few times. The chain uses TRBV15 and TRBJ2-2, with no clear D. CDR3 length equals 13 residues. Between the trimmed V and J ends, which lost 7 bases and 2 bases, there was a span of 8 bases. Germline V gene data show CDR1 as LNHNV and CDR2 as YYDKDF (reference sequence). CDR3 bases: TGTGCCACCATGACTCTAAACACCGGGGAGCTGTTTTTT. This encodes CATMTLNTGELFF.

This clonotype was seen a few times. This rearrangement joins TRBV28 to TRBJ2-7; D ambiguous. V dropped 3 bases and J dropped 0 bases, with 9 bases sitting between them. This CDR3 comprises 14 residues. CDR1 MDHEN and CDR2 SYDVKM come from the germline V gene. DNA of the CDR3: TGTGCCAGCAGTTTCAGGCCTAACTCCTACGAGCAGTACTTC. It encodes CASSFRPNSYEQYF.

This clonotype was picked up many times. The chain couples TRBV20-1 to TRBJ2-7; the D is unclear. This CDR3 spans 12 amino acids. Trimming stripped 2 bases from V and 6 bases from J, with 11 bases between. Germline CDR1 DFQATT, CDR2 SNEGSKA (reference sequence). The CDR3 region has the DNA TGCAGTGCTAGACGTGCAATCTCCGAGCAGTACTTC. This sequence encodes CSARRAISEQYF.